Below are 20 T cell receptor beta chains sequenced from a single sample in a study of early T cells in non-severe SARS-CoV-2 infection. TCRdb recomputed calls from the 5' RACE reads with MiXCR, one row per CDR3 protein. The sample lists some 77,000 distinct CDR3 sequences, 7.5% to 10% occurring once. Sequences were obtained from whole blood. The receptors here all came from an adult who was a healthcare worker with PCR-confirmed SARS-CoV-2 infection or an uninfected control (not recorded which).

The J gene is TRBJ2-5, the V gene TRBV29-1, with D unclear. Trimming left V 6 bases short and J 4 bases short, with 6 bases between. Germline CDR1 SQVTM, CDR2 ANQGSEA. This CDR3 is built from 10 residues. The CDR3 sequence: CSVRTETQYF. The CDR3 region has the DNA TGCAGCGTACGAACAGAGACCCAGTACTTC.

V is TRBV19 and J is TRBJ1-5; D is uncertain. This CDR3 contains 13 residues. The germline V gene encodes CDR1 LNHDA and CDR2 SQIVND (reference sequence). V was cut by 1 base and J by 2 bases, with 3 bases left in between. CDR3 protein: CASSIVGNQPQHF. CDR3 nucleotides: TGTGCCAGTAGTATAGTTGGCAATCAGCCCCAGCATTTT.

This clonotype was seen a few times. The chain uses TRBV4-2 and TRBJ2-3; D not certain. V was pared by 1 base and J by 0 bases, with 5 bases between. Germline loops: CDR1 LGHNA, CDR2 YNFKEQ. This CDR3 has 14 amino acids. The CDR3 protein is CASSQAYSTDTQYF. CDR3 sequence (DNA): TGTGCCAGCAGCCAAGCCTACAGCACAGATACGCAGTATTTT.

This clonotype was counted many times. The gene calls are TRBV12-3 or TRBV12-4 and TRBJ1-1; 7 bases match TRBD1. This CDR3 spans 14 amino acids. Unmatched junction bases numbered 7, after V lost 5 bases and J lost 4 bases. The CDR3 DNA reads TGTGCCAGCAGTCCCTTGGGACAGAGCACTGAAGCTTTCTTT. Its protein is CASSPLGQSTEAFF.

This sequence joins TRBV3-1 and TRBJ1-1, with TRBD1 as a possible D gene (5 bases). V was clipped by 2 bases and J by 5 bases, with 9 bases between them. CDR1 LGHDT and CDR2 YNNKEL come from the germline V gene (reference sequence). The CDR3 is 13 amino acids. DNA for the CDR3: TGTGCCAGCAGCCAAATAAGGGGTACTGAAGCTTTCTTT. Translation gives CASSQIRGTEAFF.

The rearrangement joins TRBV5-4 to TRBJ1-5; 8 bases are shared with TRBD1. With 3 bases clipped from V and 10 bases from J, the junction kept 6 bases outside the gene matches. CDR1 and CDR2 (germline): SGHNT, YYREEE (reference sequence). The CDR3 is 13 residues long. The CDR3 reads CASSSGQGRPQHF. The CDR3 region has the DNA TGTGCCAGCAGCTCCGGACAGGGCAGACCCCAGCATTTT.

The V call is TRBV7-9, the J call TRBJ2-1, with D possibly matching TRBD2 (5 bases). Germline CDR1 is SEHNR and CDR2 is FQNEAQ (reference sequence). V was clipped by 7 bases and J by 4 bases, with 17 bases between them. CDR3 length: 15 amino acids. CDR3 sequence (DNA): TGTGCCAGCAACCGAGGGCAGCAGATTTACAATGAGCAGTTCTTC. Protein: CASNRGQQIYNEQFF.

This clonotype was seen many times. V is TRBV2 and J is TRBJ2-1; D is uncertain. Per the germline V gene, CDR1 is SNHLY and CDR2 is FYNNEI. The germline V and J ends were trimmed by 0 bases and 4 bases, with 16 bases remaining between them. The CDR3 is 17 amino acids. The chain's CDR3 is CASSEAPPAYRYNEQFF. The CDR3, as DNA: TGTGCCAGCAGTGAAGCGCCCCCGGCGTACCGGTACAATGAGCAGTTCTTC.

The chain carries TRBV20-1 and TRBJ1-2; D is possibly TRBD1 (5 bases). The germline V gene encodes CDR1 DFQATT and CDR2 SNEGSKA (reference sequence). V dropped 5 bases and J dropped 5 bases, with 9 bases sitting between them. The length of the CDR3 is 11 residues. CDR3 amino acids: CSARDFYGYTF. CDR3 coding DNA: TGCAGTGCTCGGGACTTTTATGGCTACACCTTC.

The chain couples TRBV28 to TRBJ2-7; 7 bases agree with TRBD2. In germline, CDR1 is MDHEN, CDR2 SYDVKM. The J segment lost 2 bases and the V segment lost 9 bases, leaving 1 base of the junction unmatched. The CDR3 contains 11 residues. CDR3 sequence reads: CASGLAYEQYF. The CDR3 region has the DNA TGTGCCAGTGGACTAGCCTACGAGCAGTACTTC.

The chain is built from TRBV9 and TRBJ2-1; D assignment may be TRBD1 or TRBD2 (5 bases each). The length of the CDR3 is 15 residues. Germline V gene data show CDR1 as SGDLS and CDR2 as YYNGEE. V lost 3 bases, J lost 8 bases, and 18 bases lay in between. As DNA, the CDR3 is TGTGCCAGCAGCGCCTCCGCCGAGGGGTGGCATGAGCAGTTCTTC. Its protein is CASSASAEGWHEQFF.

This clonotype was detected many times. The V and J genes are TRBV20-1 and TRBJ2-7; tentatively, D is TRBD2 (5 bases). Deletions cut 6 bases from V and 0 bases from J, with 15 bases between. Germline V gene data show CDR1 as DFQATT and CDR2 as SNEGSKA (reference sequence). This CDR3 has 14 amino acids. The chain's CDR3 is CSATRDLSSYEQYF. The CDR3 coding sequence is TGCAGTGCCACGAGGGATCTAAGCTCCTACGAGCAGTACTTC.

This clonotype was seen ten or more times. The chain combines TRBV28 with TRBJ2-7; 10 nucleotides align to TRBD2. The CDR3 loop spans 16 amino acids. With V trimmed by 3 bases and J by 4 bases, 9 bases remained unmatched. Per germline, CDR1 MDHEN and CDR2 SYDVKM. CDR3 DNA sequence: TGTGCCAGCAGTTTGGGAGTGGGGACTAGCGTATACGAGCAGTACTTC. Translating it yields CASSLGVGTSVYEQYF.

This clonotype occurred a few times. The chain joins TRBV10-3 to TRBJ2-7; 10 bases line up with TRBD2. Germline V gene sequence: CDR1 ENHRY, CDR2 SYGVKD. The CDR3 sequence is 13 residues long. Trimming took 8 bases from V and 3 from J; bases not matched to a gene: 4. The CDR3 region is CAIGLAGDYEQYF. In DNA form, the CDR3 reads TGTGCCATCGGGCTAGCGGGGGACTACGAGCAGTACTTC.

The sample holds many counts of this clonotype. This rearrangement joins TRBV7-3 to TRBJ2-1; D possibly corresponds to TRBD2 (6 bases). The CDR3 totals 15 residues. Germline CDR1 reads SGHTA; CDR2 reads FQGTGA. The V end was cut by 2 bases, the J end by 2 bases, with 10 bases between. As DNA, the CDR3 is TGTGCCAGCAGCTTAGGTTGGGGGGCCTACAATGAGCAGTTCTTC. It encodes CASSLGWGAYNEQFF.

This clonotype was counted between two and nine times. The chain couples TRBV20-1 to TRBJ2-7; 7 nucleotides match TRBD2. The CDR3 totals 16 residues. The germline V gene encodes CDR1 DFQATT and CDR2 SNEGSKA (reference sequence). The V gene end was trimmed by 0 bases and the J gene end by 3 bases; junction bases not matched to a gene: 11. The chain's CDR3 is CSARDLGGRDYYEQYF. The CDR3 DNA follows: TGCAGTGCTAGAGATCTCGGGGGAAGGGACTACTACGAGCAGTACTTC.

The CDR3 DNA sequence: TGTGCCAGTAGTTCGAACACCGGAGGTGGCTACACCTTC. This gives the protein CASSSNTGGGYTF. This chain uses TRBV11-1 with TRBJ1-2; the D is unclear. Deletions cut 9 bases from V and 7 bases from J, with 18 bases between. CDR1 and CDR2 from the germline V gene are SGHAT and FQDESV (reference sequence). The CDR3 runs to 13 residues.

The sample holds a few counts of this clonotype. This chain links TRBV6-1 with TRBJ2-4; the D gene is possibly TRBD1 (7 bases). The CDR3 covers 13 residues. V lost 6 bases and J 9 bases, leaving 15 bases between the germline ends. Germline lookup yields CDR1 MNHNS and CDR2 SASEGT. This CDR3 is CASSHAGQFIQYF. The CDR3 coding sequence is TGTGCCAGCAGCCATGCGGGACAGTTCATTCAGTACTTC.

This chain uses TRBV6-5 with TRBJ2-1; 13 nucleotides line up with TRBD2. The CDR3 runs to 15 residues. Trimming took 5 bases from V and 6 from J; bases not matched to a gene: 4. Germline CDR1 is MNHEY and CDR2 is SVGAGI. The CDR3 DNA follows: TGTGCCAGCAGTAAAACTAGCGGGAGGGCCAATGAGCAGTTCTTC. Protein: CASSKTSGRANEQFF.

V gene TRBV20-1 combines with J gene TRBJ2-3; D gene ambiguous. Germline V lookup: CDR1 DFQATT, CDR2 SNEGSKA (reference sequence). The V and J ends lost 3 bases and 0 bases respectively, with 10 bases between them. The CDR3 consists of 14 residues. The CDR3 protein is CSARAPQSTDTQYF. CDR3 coding DNA: TGCAGTGCTAGGGCCCCACAGAGCACAGATACGCAGTATTTT.